This TCR beta chain was captured by sequencing in a study of blood T cell repertoires in COVID-19. Whole-study context: PBMCs, B-cell-depleted T cells, or T cells were the source of the cDNA or gDNA that made up the material.

Authors' methods: Counts of nucleated cells, estimated from reference gene primer amplification, were obtained. Sequenced by immunoSEQ multiplex PCR; TCRdb stores in-frame clones only, minus some. Clone size and the V and J calls come from that table; the DNA yielded D and trimming. This sample has about 78,000 clones; about 89% occur once, and the top ten carry roughly 2%. The germline V gene has CDR1 GTSNPN and CDR2 SVGIG (reference sequence). The CDR3 runs to 11 residues. Trimming cost V 3 bases and J 5 bases, with 7 bases left between them. Sequencing was carried out using peripheral blood. This sequence originates from a woman aged 55-70 years with acute or convalescent COVID-19. The chain recombines TRBV30 with TRBJ1-2; D unclear. CDR3 in DNA: TGTGCCTGGAGCCTAAGATATGGCTACACCTTC. This translates into CAWSLRYGYTF.